Below, 7 T cell receptor beta chains from the same sample are listed, as sequenced in a study of a mutant IDH1 vaccine in newly diagnosed glioma. Time point described: baseline, week 1 (first vaccination visit). The sample's treatment: pre-vaccination baseline after standard-of-care therapy. Using immunoSEQ multiplex PCR, the repertoire was profiled, and TCRdb retains in-frame clones only, with some absent. The sample has 85,000 to 100,000 clones, around 77% seen once. The material sequenced was PBMCs, taken from a glioma patient treated with radiotherapy, temozolomide or both. The receptors stem from a man in his forties or fifties with glioma.

The chain carries TRBV5-5 and TRBJ2-1, with 7 bases matching TRBD1. CDR1 is SGHKS, CDR2 YYEKEE, per germline (reference sequence). CDR3 length: 15 residues. Trimming cost V 1 base and J 2 bases; bases outside gene matches: 3. This CDR3 reads CASSLRDSPYNEQFF. In DNA, the CDR3 is TGTGCCAGCAGCTTGAGGGACAGTCCCTACAATGAGCAGTTCTTC.

The CDR3 bases are TGTGCCAGCGGATTATGGGGACAGTTGAACACTGAAGCTTTCTTT. Translating gives CASGLWGQLNTEAFF. V gene TRBV2 combines with J gene TRBJ1-1; 7 bases fit TRBD1. The CDR3 is 15 residues long. Trimming at V came to 8 bases and at J to 0 bases, leaving 9 bases not matched to a gene. Germline assignment: CDR1 SNHLY and CDR2 FYNNEI.

The V call is TRBV30, the J call TRBJ2-1; D remains unclear. This CDR3 has 15 amino acids. The germline V gene encodes CDR1 GTSNPN and CDR2 SVGIG (reference sequence). Deletions cut 1 base from V and 1 base from J, with 11 bases between. CDR3 sequence reads: CAWSGVRVSYNEQFF. CDR3 in DNA: TGTGCCTGGAGTGGGGTTCGAGTTTCCTACAATGAGCAGTTCTTC. The full variable domain, its missing parts supplied by reference TRBV30 and TRBJ2-1, is SQTIHQWPATLVQPVGSPLSLECTVEGTSNPNLYWYRQAAGRGLQLLFYSVGIGQISSEVPQNLSASRPQDRQFILSSKKLLLSDSGFYLCAWSGVRVSYNEQFFGPGTRLTVL.

The chain couples TRBV7-9 to TRBJ1-4; no reliable D call. The CDR3 contains 13 residues. Trimming cost V 3 bases and J 5 bases, with 7 bases left between them. CDR1 is SEHNR, CDR2 FQNEAQ, per germline (reference sequence). The CDR3 region has the DNA TGTGCCAGCAGCTTCTCGGGGAATGAAAAACTGTTTTTT. It encodes CASSFSGNEKLFF.

The rearrangement joins TRBV18 to TRBJ1-1; D not resolved. The CDR3 length is 13 residues. Germline V gene sequence: CDR1 KGHSH, CDR2 LQKENI. V was shortened by 2 bases and J by 0 bases, with 4 bases between the two germline ends. The CDR3 loop is CASSPLMNTEAFF. CDR3 in DNA: TGTGCCAGCTCACCATTGATGAACACTGAAGCTTTCTTT.

The genes are TRBV29-1 and TRBJ2-1; 10 nucleotides match TRBD2. Trimming took 7 bases from V and 0 from J; bases not matched to a gene: 12. This CDR3 comprises 17 residues. Germline V gives CDR1 SQVTM, CDR2 ANQGSEA. The CDR3, as DNA: TGCAGCGCCCAGCGGGGGGGTGGGGGCGGCTCCTACAATGAGCAGTTCTTC. Residues: CSAQRGGGGGSYNEQFF.

Note on this clone: A much bigger clone sits one base away, suggesting this may be a read error. The V call is TRBV7-2, the J call TRBJ1-1, with D tentatively TRBD1 (5 bases). Looked up from germline, CDR1 is SGHTA and CDR2 is FQGNSA. The germline V and J ends were trimmed by 5 bases and 1 base, with 8 bases remaining between them. CDR3 length: 13 residues. CDR3 coding DNA: TGTGCCAGCAGCCCCCAGGGGAACACTGAAGCTTTCTTT. Protein: CASSPQGNTEAFF.